These T cell receptor beta chains were read from a single sample in a study of OX40 agonist ivuxolimab in advanced cancers. Only in-frame clones appear in the TCRdb table, and some are missing; sequencing was by immunoSEQ multiplex PCR. The table records 50,000 to 75,000 clones, 86% of them present only once. Sequenced here: CD4+ or CD8+ T cells sorted from blood, sampled in a trial of the OX40 agonist ivuxolimab. These receptors were collected from an adult with an advanced solid tumor such as melanoma, head and neck, liver or kidney cancer. CDR3s leave out the opening cysteine and the closing phenylalanine or tryptophan. The size of a clone is reported for some rows only, either as once, few or many, or as a class for expanded clones.

abundance	j_gene	v_gene	CDR3aa
.	TRBJ1-2	TRBV28	AGRYRGQYGYT
.	TRBJ2-6	TRBV18	ASSPAVGVSGANVLT
.	TRBJ1-4	TRBV11-2	ASSSRGGISSNEKLF
.	TRBJ2-7	TRBV7-2	ASSLGITSGSYEQY
.	TRBJ1-4	TRBV11-2	ASSQTGNEKLF
.	TRBJ2-3	TRBV4-1	ASSDRGAGVDTQY
.	TRBJ2-5	TRBV2	ASRGTGGLETQY
.	TRBJ2-5	TRBV6-5	ASSYRFQETQY
.	.	TRBV6-4	ASSDYGTSGGADEQY
.	TRBJ1-6	TRBV19	ASSMGDQVDSPLH
few	TRBJ2-7	TRBV28	ASLGQSYTYEQY
.	TRBJ2-7	TRBV18	ASSPSGTGGNEQY
.	TRBJ1-2	TRBV29-1	SARPHDYGYT
.	TRBJ2-3	TRBV5-1	ASSTGSSSSTDTQY
.	TRBJ1-3	TRBV15	ATSRDKGSGNTIY
.	TRBJ2-7	TRBV4-1	ASSHPGQGRFKPRN
.	TRBJ1-4	TRBV6-5	ASSYSGVRNEKLF
once	TRBJ2-1	TRBV7-9	ASSQTLGRSGEQF
.	TRBJ2-2	TRBV4-2	ASSRAPGQGNTGELF
.	TRBJ2-1	TRBV5-1	ASSLGSFSYNEQF
.	TRBJ2-2	TRBV11-3	ASSFSRTGELF
.	TRBJ2-3	TRBV6-4	ASRTGAGADTQY
.	TRBJ2-1	TRBV7-2	ASSSTGSGLGNNEQF
.	TRBJ1-4	TRBV5-4	ASSPPGTGNEKLF
.	TRBJ2-7	TRBV5-4	ASSLRSEQY
.	TRBJ2-2	TRBV29-1	SVGRKTGELF
.	TRBJ2-7	TRBV5-4	ASSTPGLSSYEQY
.	TRBJ2-5	TRBV5-5	ASSFVAQGKETQY
.	TRBJ2-3	TRBV30	ALSLGGTSSDTQY
.	TRBJ2-1	TRBV4-3	ASSPRDKGGPPYNEQF
.	TRBJ1-5	TRBV28	ASSAPRRGNQPQH
.	TRBJ2-1	TRBV30	AWSLGQANEQF
.	TRBJ1-4	TRBV19	ASRHTPTNEKLF
few	TRBJ1-3	TRBV9	ASSAATGTNTIY
.	TRBJ1-3	TRBV7-2	ASSLGPGSGNTIY
.	TRBJ2-7	TRBV10-2	ASSPGPYEQY
.	TRBJ2-3	TRBV29-1	SVGTSGVTDTQY
.	TRBJ2-3	TRBV29-1	SVSLAGTDTQY
.	TRBJ1-3	TRBV28	ASSLSGAAGNTIY
.	TRBJ2-1	TRBV6-4	ASSEGRAGEQF
.	TRBJ2-3	TRBV6-5	ASREWGVTDTQY
.	TRBJ2-7	TRBV25-1	ASDPRTGVDEQY
.	TRBJ2-6	TRBV19	ASTLVGVRSGANVLT
once	TRBJ2-3	TRBV5-5	ASSLIITDTQY
.	TRBJ2-5	TRBV7-9	ASNTIPGQGKETQY
.	TRBJ2-3	TRBV4-1	ASSQAPSGTDTQY
.	TRBJ1-6	TRBV11-1	ASSLSGTVNNSPLH
.	TRBJ2-2	TRBV9	ASSVGHANTGELF
.	TRBJ2-5	TRBV7-9	ASSSYSGPQETQY
once	TRBJ2-5	TRBV29-1	SVEDLTRRY
.	TRBJ2-6	TRBV11-2	ASSLFGTGANALT
.	TRBJ1-1	TRBV28	ASSPLTGVQNTEAF
.	TRBJ2-7	TRBV19	ASSKAGYEQY
once	TRBJ2-5	TRBV9	ASSVLSGASGGQETQY
.	TRBJ1-4	TRBV5-1	ASSRGANEKLF
.	TRBJ1-6	TRBV2	ASSEEDSLLGALH
.	TRBJ1-2	TRBV6-1	ASRGQGAGNYGYT
.	TRBJ1-5	TRBV12-1	ASKTTGTGEGAQH
.	TRBJ2-3	TRBV10-1	ASMRAGDYTQY
.	TRBJ2-2	TRBV30	AWSGGGKPINTGELF